One and the same sample provided the 12 T cell receptor beta chains below, sequenced in a study of shared clonotypes between healthy human individuals. Sequencing used immunoSEQ multiplex PCR; TCRdb keeps in-frame clones, though not all of them. The table lists hundreds of thousands of clones, roughly three quarters of them singletons, with more than 10% in the top ten. Sequenced: PBMCs. The source of these receptors is a woman in her thirties or forties in good health. Some clones in this sample may be carry-over from other donors' samples.

This clone was picked up many times. The rearrangement uses TRBV30 and TRBJ2-1; D is possibly TRBD2 (6 bases). Trimming left V 0 bases short and J 6 bases short, with 18 bases between. The CDR3 spans 16 residues. Germline V gene data show CDR1 as GTSNPN and CDR2 as SVGIG (reference sequence). The CDR3 spells CAWSVLGGGPSNEQFF. The CDR3 bases are TGTGCCTGGAGTGTACTCGGAGGAGGGCCCAGCAATGAGCAGTTCTTC.

J is TRBJ2-7 and V is TRBV5-4; 7 positions agree with TRBD2. CDR1 is SGHNT, CDR2 YYREEE, per germline (reference sequence). V was pared by 4 bases and J by 7 bases, with 11 bases of the junction left unmatched. The CDR3 consists of 14 residues. The CDR3 is CASSPGGRPEEQYF. The CDR3 DNA is TGTGCCAGCAGCCCGGGAGGACGTCCTGAGGAGCAGTACTTC.

This clone was seen once. The chain combines TRBV7-3 with TRBJ2-1; 13 positions agree with TRBD2. V dropped 4 bases and J dropped 9; count of bases not matched to a gene: 6. Germline V gives CDR1 SGHTA, CDR2 FQGTGA. The CDR3 extends over 15 amino acids. CDR3 coding DNA: TGTGCCAGCAGCTCGACTAGCGGGAGGCATGGTGAGCAGTTCTTC. Translation gives CASSSTSGRHGEQFF.

The genes are TRBV4-1 and TRBJ2-7; tentatively, D is TRBD1 (7 bases). Looked up from germline, CDR1 is MGHRA and CDR2 is YSYEKL. CDR3 length equals 15 residues. V dropped 3 bases and J dropped 7 bases, with 19 bases sitting between them. The CDR3 is CASSQMGQGGYEQYF. The CDR3 DNA reads TGCGCCAGCAGCCAGATGGGCCAGGGGGGCTATGAGCAGTACTTC.

This chain joins TRBV18 and TRBJ2-4, with a weak D call TRBD1 (6 bases). CDR3 size: 15 residues. Trimming left V 2 bases short and J 8 bases short, with 16 bases between. Looked up from germline, CDR1 is KGHSH and CDR2 is LQKENI. In DNA form, the CDR3 reads TGTGCCAGCTCACCAAGAGCAGGGGTCTTGGACATTCAGTACTTC. Its translation: CASSPRAGVLDIQYF. The variable domain in full, with the rest retrieved from reference TRBV18 and TRBJ2-4, is NAGVMQNPRHLVRRRGQEARLRCSPMKGHSHVYWYRQLPEEGLKFMVYLQKENIIDESGMPKERFSAEFPKEGPSILRIQQVVRGDSAAYFCASSPRAGVLDIQYFGAGTRLSVL.

This clone was found a few times. This rearrangement joins TRBV7-9 to TRBJ2-7, with D possibly called TRBD1 or TRBD2 (5 bases each). V lost 5 bases and J lost 7, with 21 bases in between. The germline CDR1 and CDR2 sequences are SEHNR and FQNEAQ (reference sequence). The CDR3 is 15 residues long. The CDR3 loop reads CASSPGTNLLLEQYF. The CDR3 nucleotides read TGTGCCAGCAGCCCGGGGACCAATCTACTACTTGAGCAGTACTTC.

The V gene is TRBV20-1, the J gene TRBJ2-1, with D perhaps matching TRBD1 (5 bases). The CDR3 is made up of 11 amino acids. The germline gives CDR1 DFQATT, CDR2 SNEGSKA (reference sequence). The V end lost 6 bases, the J end lost 7 bases, and 10 bases lay between the germline ends. The CDR3 spells CSAEPGNEQFF. The CDR3 nucleotides read TGCAGTGCCGAACCAGGGAATGAGCAGTTCTTC.

This clone has at least ten counts. The same CDR3 also results from other DNA sequences found in this sample. The rearrangement uses TRBV30 and TRBJ2-1; 10 bases match TRBD2. Germline lookup yields CDR1 GTSNPN and CDR2 SVGIG (reference sequence). The V gene end was trimmed by 1 base and the J gene end by 4 bases; junction bases not matched to a gene: 4. The CDR3 is 15 residues long. CDR3 in amino acids: CAWSGTSGTYNEQFF. Here the CDR3 DNA reads TGTGCCTGGAGTGGGACTAGCGGAACTTACAATGAGCAGTTCTTC.

Notes on this clone: Because the CDR3 is missing its conserved closing phenylalanine or tryptophan, this is likely a read error. The chain recombines TRBV11-2 with TRBJ1-2; D is unresolved. Deletions cut 6 bases from V and 5 bases from J, with 16 bases between. The CDR3 is 14 residues long. Germline loops: CDR1 SGHAT, CDR2 FQNNGV. CDR3 sequence reads: CASSMEYNSYGYTL. CDR3 DNA: TGTGCCAGCAGTATGGAGTACAATAGTTATGGCTACACCCTC.

The J gene is TRBJ2-7, the V gene TRBV16; TRBD2 matches at 10 bases. This CDR3 comprises 15 residues. J lost 6 bases, V lost 0 bases, and 5 bases had no gene match. Germline values: CDR1 KGHSY, CDR2 FQNENV. The CDR3 coding sequence is TGTGCCAGCAGCCAATCGGTAGCGGGGGGACCCGAGCAGTACTTC. Residues: CASSQSVAGGPEQYF.

The chain couples TRBV11-3 to TRBJ2-1; 9 bases line up with TRBD2. The V and J ends lost 5 bases and 5 bases, in that order; junction bases with no gene match: 7. CDR3 length: 15 residues. CDR1 SGHNT and CDR2 YENEEA come from the germline V gene. The CDR3 loop reads CASSKLSGGHNEQFF. In nucleotides, the CDR3 is TGTGCCAGCAGCAAACTTAGCGGGGGCCACAATGAGCAGTTCTTC.

Concerning this clone itself: This sample also contains other DNA sequences that code for the same CDR3. This chain uses TRBV6-1 with TRBJ2-5; D not resolved. The DNA end is a closer match to TRBJ2-7, so the J assignment may be wrong. This CDR3 has 16 amino acids. Germline V gene sequence: CDR1 MNHNS, CDR2 SASEGT. CDR3 sequence: CASSEWPTDLNYEQYF. The CDR3 DNA reads TGTGCCAGCAGTGAATGGCCCACAGATTTAAATTACGAGCAGTACTTC.